Listed below are T cell receptor beta chains from one sample, sequenced in a study of technical replicates of blood from a few donors. The assay was immunoSEQ multiplex PCR, and TCRdb's table has in-frame clones only and misses some. The data hold 60,000 to 70,000 clones, with around 86% observed a single time. Input material: PBMCs. Receptors were obtained from a human donor in good health. Some clones in this sample may be carry-over from other donors' samples. Each CDR3 is given with its conserved first and last residue. D genes are given only for firm matches. The size of a clone is reported for some rows only, either as once, few or many, or as a class for expanded clones.

abundance	j_gene	v_gene	d_gene	CDR3aa	CDR3nt
NA	TRBJ2-7	TRBV7-9	NA	CASSFEQGYEQYF	TGTGCCAGCAGCTTCGAACAGGGTTACGAGCAGTACTTC
NA	TRBJ1-2	TRBV5-1	TRBD1	CASSLLDREVNGYTF	TGCGCCAGCAGCTTGCTCGACAGGGAAGTGAATGGCTACACCTTC
few	TRBJ1-5	TRBV18	TRBD1	CASSPLRQGGQPQHF	TGTGCCAGCTCACCACTGAGGCAGGGGGGTCAGCCCCAGCATTTT
NA	TRBJ2-7	TRBV5-1	TRBD1	CASSHRDRLSYEQYF	TGCGCCAGCAGCCACCGGGACAGGCTCTCCTACGAGCAGTACTTC
once	TRBJ2-7	TRBV10-3	TRBD1	CAIKASVRTGSSGEQYF	TGTGCCATCAAGGCCTCCGTTCGGACAGGGTCATCTGGCGAGCAGTACTTC
NA	TRBJ2-1	TRBV6-5	TRBD2	CASSYLERGRNEQFF	TGTGCCAGCAGTTACCTTGAGCGGGGGAGGAATGAGCAGTTCTTC
NA	TRBJ2-2	TRBV10-3	TRBD2	CAIGSGSFAGELFF	TGTGCCATCGGTAGCGGGAGTTTTGCCGGGGAGCTGTTTTTT
NA	TRBJ1-5	TRBV5-8	NA	CASSLHREQPQHF	TGTGCCAGCAGCCTGCACCGGGAACAGCCCCAGCATTTT
NA	TRBJ2-1	TRBV25-1	NA	CASSLAGPARNEQFF	TGTGCCAGCAGTTTGGCGGGGCCCGCCAGGAATGAGCAGTTCTTC
NA	TRBJ1-2	TRBV7-2	TRBD1	CASSLGYRGHGYTF	TGTGCCAGCAGCTTAGGCTACAGGGGCCATGGCTACACCTTC
NA	TRBJ1-2	TRBV5-1	NA	CASSLSSANYGYTF	TGCGCCAGCAGCTTGTCTTCGGCTAACTATGGCTACACCTTC
NA	TRBJ1-4	TRBV27	NA	CASSLERVVEKLFF	TGTGCCAGCAGTTTGGAGCGCGTCGTTGAAAAACTGTTTTTT
NA	TRBJ2-7	TRBV5-6	TRBD1	CASSSGTGVYEQYF	TGTGCCAGCAGCTCCGGGACAGGGGTCTACGAGCAGTACTTC
NA	TRBJ2-7	TRBV18	TRBD2	CASSPRDLGLAGYYEQYF	TGTGCCAGCTCACCACGGGACTTAGGACTAGCGGGGTACTACGAGCAGTACTTC
NA	TRBJ2-1	TRBV10-3	TRBD2	CAISESLTGTSEEQFF	TGTGCCATCAGTGAGTCTCTCACCGGGACTAGCGAAGAGCAGTTCTTC
NA	TRBJ2-7	TRBV5-1	TRBD2	CASSSLAGGGSYEQYF	TGCGCCAGCAGCTCCTTAGCGGGAGGGGGCTCCTACGAGCAGTACTTC
NA	TRBJ2-7	TRBV4-1	TRBD1	CASSQDSGDLGQGPLEQYF	TGCGCCAGCAGCCAAGACAGCGGAGACTTAGGACAGGGCCCCCTCGAGCAGTACTTC
once	TRBJ2-2	TRBV30	NA	CAWSAGLLFGELFF	TGTGCCTGGAGTGCTGGACTCCTCTTTGGGGAGCTGTTTTTT
NA	TRBJ2-7	TRBV6-1	NA	CASRQGSYEQYF	TGTGCCAGCAGGCAGGGCTCCTACGAGCAGTACTTC
NA	TRBJ2-3	TRBV27	TRBD2	CASSGLVREISTDTQYF	TGTGCCAGCAGCGGGCTGGTGCGGGAGATAAGCACAGATACGCAGTATTTT
NA	TRBJ1-4	TRBV15	NA	CATSRDIDRLILTATNEKLFF	TGTGCCACCAGCAGAGATATCGACAGATTAATCCTTACCGCAACTAATGAAAAACTGTTTTTT
NA	TRBJ1-2	TRBV7-9	NA	CASSLALARVYGYTF	TGTGCCAGCAGCTTAGCGCTGGCCAGGGTCTATGGCTACACCTTC
NA	TRBJ2-2	TRBV27	TRBD2	CASSLSVGRLTGELFF	TGTGCCAGCAGTTTATCTGTCGGGAGGTTGACCGGGGAGCTGTTTTTT
once	TRBJ1-1	TRBV7-8	NA	CASSRDSNTEAFF	TGTGCCAGCAGCCGTGACAGTAACACTGAAGCTTTCTTT
once	TRBJ2-5	TRBV5-4	TRBD1	CASRGQGDETQYF	TGTGCCAGCAGGGGACAGGGAGACGAGACCCAGTACTTC
NA	TRBJ2-7	TRBV14	TRBD1	CASSQDIWTGGEQYF	TGTGCCAGCAGCCAAGATATTTGGACAGGGGGCGAGCAGTACTTC
NA	TRBJ2-7	TRBV6-5	TRBD2	CASSSPTSFSYEQYF	TGTGCCAGCAGTTCGCCGACTAGCTTCTCCTACGAGCAGTACTTC
NA	TRBJ2-5	TRBV4-1	TRBD1	CASSRTGGRETQYF	TGCGCCAGCAGCCGCACAGGGGGCCGGGAGACCCAGTACTTC
NA	TRBJ2-1	TRBV5-1	TRBD2	CASSGAGGYNEQFF	TGCGCCAGCAGCGGAGCGGGAGGGTACAATGAGCAGTTCTTC
NA	TRBJ2-6	TRBV5-6	NA	CASSFNSGNVLTF	TGTGCCAGCAGCTTTAACAGCGGCAACGTCCTGACTTTC
NA	TRBJ2-1	TRBV4-3	NA	CASSQGSSSYNEQFF	TGCGCCAGCAGCCAAGGGTCGAGTTCCTACAATGAGCAGTTCTTC
NA	TRBJ1-1	TRBV5-4	NA	CASRRTAGTEAFF	TGTGCCAGCAGGAGGACAGCCGGGACTGAAGCTTTCTTT
NA	TRBJ1-6	TRBV11-3	NA	CASNFTAQNNSPLHF	TGTGCCAGCAACTTTACCGCTCAGAATAATTCACCCCTCCACTTT
NA	TRBJ2-7	TRBV5-6	NA	CASSPREGRGDEQYF	TGTGCCAGCAGCCCCAGAGAGGGCCGCGGGGACGAGCAGTACTTC
NA	TRBJ2-1	TRBV4-2	TRBD2	CASSQDLAGGFNEQFF	TGTGCCAGCAGCCAAGACCTAGCGGGGGGTTTCAATGAGCAGTTCTTC
once	TRBJ2-3	TRBV6-4	TRBD2	CASSMTSGTDTQYF	TGTGCCAGCAGCATGACTAGCGGCACAGATACGCAGTATTTT
NA	TRBJ1-2	TRBV6-5	NA	CACSGGLSGYTF	TGTGCCTGCAGCGGGGGTTTAAGCGGCTACACCTTC
NA	TRBJ1-5	TRBV30	NA	CAWSVRRNQPQHF	TGTGCCTGGAGTGTACGCAGAAATCAGCCCCAGCATTTT
once	TRBJ2-7	TRBV7-2	NA	CASSLVQGTTYEQYF	TGTGCCAGCAGCTTAGTCCAGGGAACCACCTACGAGCAGTACTTC
NA	TRBJ1-2	TRBV6-5	NA	CASSLDRYNYGYTF	TGTGCCAGCAGCCTTGACAGATATAACTATGGCTACACCTTC
NA	TRBJ1-6	TRBV6-1	NA	CASREIQFLPGTANSPLHF	TGTGCCAGCAGGGAAATCCAATTCCTCCCCGGGACTGCCAATTCACCCCTCCACTTT